The clone carrying this T cell receptor beta chain was picked up a small number of times. The antigen is undetermined. The CDR3 contains 15 residues. Trimming shortened V by 0 bases and J by 9 bases, and 12 bases separated the two germline ends. Germline V gives CDR1 LGHNA, CDR2 YNFKEQ. The time point: patch test 2, 6 weeks after DPC sensitization. Noted treatment: therapeutic diphenylcyclopropenone sensitization with weekly scalp DPC. This entry belongs to a study of human T cells and chemical hapten exposure. Across the whole study: There were weekly diphenylcyclopropenone doses to the scalp for patients throughout the roughly 24-week study. Patch tests containing 0.01% DPC, applied to the upper back, were read at 6 days. The study, taken as a whole, reports: The study found that DPC sensitization did not change TCRs above 1 in 1000 frequency.

How the authors handled the data: Counting gave a median of approximately 97,000 TCRs per sample, with values ranging from about 23,224 to 700,000. TCRdb itself ran the RACE reads through MiXCR, one entry per CDR3 protein. V and J calls and clone size were set by TCRdb, not the authors. The repertoire has about 110,000 distinct CDR3 sequences, 9.2% of them found once; the top ten carry 3.1%. The sample in question was whole blood, obtained in connection with sensitization to the hapten diphenylcyclopropenone (DPC). This sequence was found in a woman between 40 and 55 years old with alopecia areata. Some clones in this sample may be carry-over from other donors' samples. The rearrangement uses TRBV4-2 and TRBJ1-6; D not resolved. Here the CDR3 reads CASSQDRRDGSPLHF. Here the CDR3 DNA reads TGTGCCAGCAGCCAAGATCGTCGGGATGGTTCACCCCTCCACTTT.